The present entry profiles one TCR beta chain with its context. Its specificity is unknown. The PCR ran on 60 Vbeta and 13 Jbeta primers. Profiled with immunoSEQ multiplex PCR; TCRdb holds only in-frame clones, not every one. The table includes 100,000 to 150,000 clones, roughly 80% detected once. Healthy people donating bone marrow made up the donors. J lost 1 base, V lost 0 bases, and 3 bases had no gene match. CDR1 is SGHTA, CDR2 FQGTGA, per germline. This CDR3 comprises 16 residues. The data are from a study of cytomegalovirus exposure and HLA in healthy donors. Across the study: From 150 million to 200 million T cells, an earlier analysis saw 100 million to 140 million unique TCR beta sequences.

Study-wide points: An analysis done earlier found most TCR beta V segments productive about 87% or about 30% of the time.

The source of this sequence is a male donor in good health and CMV-seronegative. The J gene is TRBJ1-5, the V gene TRBV7-3; TRBD1 aligns across 7 bases. Sequenced sample: PBMCs. DNA of the CDR3: TGTGCCAGCAGCTTAACGGCGGACAGGAGCAATCAGCCCCAGCATTTT. Translating it yields CASSLTADRSNQPQHF.